This T cell receptor beta chain comes out of a study of blood T cells in healthy people across ages (dated by TCRdb to about 2015). Background for the entire study: Template switching captured roughly one uniquely barcoded TCR beta cDNA molecule per two T cells in model experiments. Age-related changes in TCR beta repertoire diversity were measured in the study by deep sequencing normalized with unique cDNA molecular identifiers. Donors were grouped into four age groups: young (average 16 years), middle-aged (39), aged (62) and long-lived (just over 80). To avoid experimental bias, donors of different ages were randomly spread across the sequencing lanes. For two donors (one aged 18 to 30 and one aged 80 or older), the study analyzed two additional independent replicas of 1 million unique cDNA reads from the same blood draw. Results the study describes overall, beyond this receptor: Since profiling was done on bulk unsorted PBMCs, naive and antigen-experienced compartments could not be conclusively compared. There was a strong correlation between observed TCR beta diversity and the percentage of naive T cells measured by flow cytometry. Compared with the aged group, more naive CD4+ T cells, fewer expanded clones and increased TCR diversity were shown by the long-lived group, suggesting age selection. Because donor CMV infection status was unknown, age-related changes in expanded clonotypes were potentially confounded. Estimates of total diversity from one million sequenced T cells were regarded as lower bounds and underestimates. Observed TCR beta diversity per million T cells fell roughly linearly with age, and a significant reduction was already apparent by age around 40.

Notes on this clonotype: What this receptor recognizes is not known. Base quality data are lacking; no much larger clone is found one base away.

The library came from 5' RACE. This sample was sequenced with an Illumina HiSeq 2500. A second PCR of roughly 6 to 11 cycles was performed with a sample-barcoded 5' primer and a J-beta primer mix. A template-switch 5' adaptor carrying 12 random nucleotides introduced a unique molecular identifier onto each TCR beta cDNA molecule. Each sample yielded at least 3 million CDR3-containing paired-end reads. First-strand cDNA was synthesized from all RNA with the Mint cDNA synthesis kit, primed by a TRBC-specific oligonucleotide. All cDNA was treated with uracil-DNA glycosylase and then went through a first 18-cycle PCR with the universal primers M1SS and BC2_uni_R. The original pipeline was this. Normalization of each sample was performed by random selection of 1 million high-quality reads, each carrying a distinct molecular identifier. Reads with shared molecular identifiers were discarded instead of being binned into consensus sequences. MiTCR, with a Q25 quality threshold and the strictest error-elimination algorithm, was used for CDR3 identification, clonotype clustering and error correction. A nonparametric unseen species model with Euler transformation was used to estimate lower-bound total TCR beta diversity. TCRdb ran its own pipeline on the public reads, namely fastp trimming at Q25 and MiXCR clone calling, and kept in-frame beta chains. All rows with the same CDR3 protein become a single entry with the most common DNA and genes. The V and J calls and clone size come from TCRdb's table, not from the authors' own analysis. Within this sample are over 1,500,000 distinct CDR3 sequences, with roughly 49% of them counted one time only. The top ten clonotypes cover over 2% of the sample.

Per the germline V gene, SQVTM is the CDR1 and ANQGSEA is the CDR2. Reading from cysteine to phenylalanine, the CDR3 counts 12 amino acids. Only the CDR3 DNA is retained, 36 bases long and in frame from the first base. Trimming removed 6 bases from V and 1 base from J, leaving 9 bases between the germline ends. Systemically healthy Caucasian individuals from Russia, some 36 in total and aged roughly 6 to 100 years, were included as donors. Each donor gave ten milliliters of peripheral blood, drawn into EDTA-treated Vacutainer tubes. Ficoll-Paque density-gradient centrifugation was used to isolate PBMCs, with at least 6 million per sample. Total RNA was extracted from PBMCs with Trizol reagent, with at least 6 micrograms obtained per sample. Naive CD45RAhigh/CD27high T cell percentages were measured by flow cytometry on a PBMC aliquot from every donor.

The receptor comes from a woman aged 40 to 49 in good health. The specimen sequenced was blood. The chain employs TRBV29-1 and TRBJ1-1; TRBD1 could be the D gene, as 6 bases match. The CDR3 reads CSVAQGNTEAFF. The DNA sequence is TGCAGCGTGGCACAGGGGAACACTGAAGCTTTCTTT.